These 20 T cell receptor beta chains share one sample of origin, sequenced in a study of blood T cell repertoires in COVID-19. This table comes from immunoSEQ multiplex PCR, and its TCRdb copy is limited to in-frame clones, with some not included. The table records about 97,000 clones, approximately 80% of them present only once. The sequencing sample was made of peripheral blood. The receptor set was obtained from a man aged 65 to 79 with acute or convalescent COVID-19.

This clone was recorded once. The gene calls are TRBV15 and TRBJ2-1; 9 bases fit TRBD1. V lost 2 bases and J lost 8; bases outside the gene matches: 7. The germline V gene has CDR1 LNHNV and CDR2 YYDKDF (reference sequence). This CDR3 has 15 amino acids. CDR3 region: CATSRPGTGSYEQFF. The CDR3 DNA reads as TGTGCCACCAGCAGACCAGGGACAGGGAGTTATGAGCAGTTCTTC.

J is TRBJ2-1 and V is TRBV6-1; 9 bases fit TRBD1. This CDR3 has 15 amino acids. After removal of 5 bases from V and 8 bases from J, the junction contained 10 bases not matched to a gene. CDR1 is MNHNS, CDR2 SASEGT, per germline. This CDR3 is CASSSPGQGLYEQFF. DNA for the CDR3: TGTGCCAGCAGTTCACCGGGACAGGGTTTATATGAGCAGTTCTTC.

The J gene is TRBJ2-1, the V gene TRBV6-6; 8 nucleotides align to TRBD1. The CDR3 runs to 13 residues. With 6 bases clipped from V and 7 bases from J, the junction kept 5 bases outside the gene matches. The germline gives CDR1 MNHNY, CDR2 SVGAGI (reference sequence). The CDR3 DNA follows: TGTGCCAGCAGCAGGACAGGGTTGAATGAGCAGTTCTTC. Amino acids: CASSRTGLNEQFF.

The genes are TRBV6-5 and TRBJ1-3, with D possibly being TRBD1 (6 bases). The CDR3 loop spans 15 amino acids. Trimming removed 4 bases at V and 0 bases at J, with 10 bases between. Germline CDR1 reads MNHEY; CDR2 reads SVGAGI. In DNA form, the CDR3 reads TGTGCCAGCAGTTCGACAGGCTACTCTGGAAACACCATATATTTT. Its protein product is CASSSTGYSGNTIYF.

The chain has TRBV7-3 and TRBJ2-7; a possible D gene is TRBD2 (6 bases). This CDR3 is built from 14 residues. With 2 bases removed from V and 2 bases from J, the gap between germline ends came to 10 bases. The germline V gene encodes CDR1 SGHTA and CDR2 FQGTGA. The CDR3 DNA follows: TGTGCCAGCAGCTTATTCCGGGGGACCTACGAGCAGTACTTC. It yields the protein CASSLFRGTYEQYF.

The chain combines TRBV4-3 with TRBJ2-3; TRBD1 might be the D (5 bases). Germline CDR1 LGHNA, CDR2 YSLEER. Trimming left V 4 bases short and J 0 bases short, with 11 bases between. The CDR3 is 15 residues long. The CDR3 nucleotides read TGCGCCAGCAGCCTCCAGGGATCAAGCACAGATACGCAGTATTTT. It specifies CASSLQGSSTDTQYF.

V usage is TRBV19 and J usage is TRBJ2-1, with TRBD2 matching 9 bases. The length of the CDR3 is 15 residues. The junction had 7 bases not matched to a gene; V was cut back by 5 bases and J by 5 bases. The V gene's germline CDR1 is LNHDA and CDR2 SQIVND (reference sequence). CDR3 nucleotide sequence: TGTGCCAGTAGTTTCGGGACTAGCAGCCACAATGAGCAGTTCTTC. Amino acid sequence: CASSFGTSSHNEQFF.

As concerns this clone: The CDR3 does not close with the conserved phenylalanine or tryptophan, likely indicating a read error. Because the CDR3's place on the DNA is in doubt, the DNA is left out and the CDR3 is given as listed by TCRdb. The chain employs TRBV21-1 and TRBJ2-7; the table's D gene call, TRBD1, was not cross checked with the DNA. TRBV21-1 counts as a pseudogene. The CDR3 is 10 amino acids long, termini counted. The CDR3 is CASSPCQDLC.

The gene calls are TRBV7-9 and TRBJ2-1; TRBD2 matches 7 bases. CDR1 and CDR2 (germline): SEHNR, FQNEAQ (reference sequence). The length of the CDR3 is 17 residues. V gave up 5 bases and J gave up 0 bases; unmatched junction bases: 10. The CDR3 DNA sequence: TGTGCCAGCAGCCCGACCCGGCGGGAGAACTCCTACAATGAGCAGTTCTTC. Its protein product is CASSPTRRENSYNEQFF.

V and J are TRBV6-5 and TRBJ1-6, with a weak D call TRBD1 (5 bases). The CDR3 loop spans 15 amino acids. The germline gives CDR1 MNHEY, CDR2 SVGAGI. Trimming left V 5 bases short and J 9 bases short, with 17 bases between. CDR3 loop: CASSRGGGNGSPLHF. In DNA, the CDR3 is TGTGCCAGCAGTCGCGGGGGAGGGAATGGTTCACCCCTCCACTTT.

The V call is TRBV5-8, the J call TRBJ2-5, with 10 bases lining up with TRBD1. V shed 4 bases, J shed 2 bases, and the junction held 8 bases outside the gene matches. The germline V gene encodes CDR1 SGHTS and CDR2 YDEGEE. This CDR3 spans 16 amino acids. The CDR3 here is CASSLGGQGGQETQYF. CDR3 coding DNA: TGTGCCAGCAGCCTAGGTGGACAGGGGGGTCAAGAGACCCAGTACTTC.

The gene calls are TRBV7-2 and TRBJ1-3; D remains ambiguous. Trimming left V 3 bases short and J 0 bases short, with 3 bases between. In germline, CDR1 is SGHTA, CDR2 FQGNSA. The CDR3 extends over 13 amino acids. The DNA of the CDR3 is TGTGCCAGCAGCTTTAACTCTGGAAACACCATATATTTT. Protein product: CASSFNSGNTIYF. Drawing the rest from reference TRBV7-2 and TRBJ1-3, the complete variable domain is GAGVSQSPSNKVTEKGKDVELRCDPISGHTALYWYRQSLGQGLEFLIYFQGNSAPDKSGLPSDRFSAERTGGSVSTLTIQRTQQEDSAVYLCASSFNSGNTIYFGEGSWLTVV.

This sequence joins TRBV24-1 and TRBJ2-2; D possibly corresponds to TRBD1 (6 bases). Germline CDR1 and CDR2: KGHDR and SFDVKD. V lost 8 bases and J 4 bases, leaving 10 bases between the germline ends. The CDR3 has 13 amino acids. The CDR3 DNA is TGTGCCACCAATGGGGGCGCCACCGGGGAGCTGTTTTTT. Its protein product is CATNGGATGELFF.

The chain employs TRBV11-2 and TRBJ2-1; D is possibly TRBD1 (5 bases). V was cut by 5 bases and J by 4 bases, with 15 bases left in between. The CDR3 runs to 15 residues. The germline V gene has CDR1 SGHAT and CDR2 FQNNGV. The CDR3 loop is CASSARQTSYNEQFF. The CDR3 coding sequence is TGTGCCAGCAGCGCCCGACAGACTTCTTACAATGAGCAGTTCTTC.

The chain couples TRBV4-1 to TRBJ2-5; perhaps TRBD2 as D (6 bases). Trimming stripped 0 bases from V and 1 base from J, with 18 bases between. The germline gives CDR1 MGHRA, CDR2 YSYEKL. This CDR3 spans 18 amino acids. The CDR3 protein is CASSQDESSASFQETQYF. CDR3 bases: TGCGCCAGCAGCCAAGATGAATCTAGCGCTAGCTTCCAAGAGACCCAGTACTTC.

The genes are TRBV9 and TRBJ2-5; D remains unclear. This CDR3 region has 16 residues. Germline V lookup: CDR1 SGDLS, CDR2 YYNGEE. The V end was cut by 3 bases, the J end by 5 bases, with 20 bases between. This CDR3 reads CASSATKSRYTETQYF. CDR3 nucleotides: TGTGCCAGCAGCGCTACTAAGAGCCGGTATACGGAGACCCAGTACTTC. Combining the CDR3 with reference TRBV9 and TRBJ2-5 gives the whole variable domain DSGVTQTPKHLITATGQRVTLRCSPRSGDLSVYWYQQSLDQGLQFLIQYYNGEERAKGNILERFSAQQFPDLHSELNLSSLELGDSALYFCASSATKSRYTETQYFGPGTRLLVL.

The rearrangement joins TRBV27 to TRBJ2-7, with 8 bases matching TRBD1. Germline V gene sequence: CDR1 MNHEY, CDR2 SMNVEV (reference sequence). Losses at the gene ends were 5 bases for V and 6 bases for J; bases not matched to a gene: 9. The CDR3 is 14 amino acids. The CDR3 sequence is CASSVQGAGGEQYF. As DNA, the CDR3 is TGTGCCAGCAGTGTCCAGGGGGCGGGCGGCGAGCAGTACTTC.

V usage is TRBV7-2 and J usage is TRBJ1-6; D gene ambiguous. Trimming shortened V by 6 bases and J by 1 base, and 13 bases separated the two germline ends. There are 16 residues in the CDR3. Germline V gene sequence: CDR1 SGHTA, CDR2 FQGNSA. The CDR3 sequence: CASSQTENSYNSPLHF. In DNA, the CDR3 is TGTGCCAGCAGTCAAACAGAAAATTCCTATAATTCACCCCTCCACTTT.

The sample holds a few counts of this clone. V is TRBV2 and J is TRBJ2-3; a weak D match, TRBD2 (6 bases). V lost 6 bases to trimming and J lost 3 bases, with 7 bases between them. Germline-derived CDR1 and CDR2 are SNHLY and FYNNEI. The CDR3 runs to 12 residues. CDR3 DNA: TGTGCCAGCAGACGGGAGACAGATACGCAGTATTTT. Translation gives CASRRETDTQYF. Looking up the rest from reference TRBV2 and TRBJ2-3 gives the full variable domain: EPEVTQTPSHQVTQMGQEVILRCVPISNHLYFYWYRQILGQKVEFLVSFYNNEISEKSEIFDDQFSVERPDGSNFTLKIRSTKLEDSAMYFCASRRETDTQYFGPGTRLTVL.

The chain employs TRBV6-4 and TRBJ2-6, with D possibly TRBD1 on 5 matching bases. Germline CDR1 is MRHNA and CDR2 is SNTAGT. This CDR3 is 14 amino acids long. V dropped 4 bases and J dropped 1 base, with 5 bases sitting between them. CDR3 coding DNA: TGTGCCAGCAGTGGACAGTCTGGGGCCAACGTCCTGACTTTC. It is translated as CASSGQSGANVLTF.